The TCR beta chain under discussion was sequenced for a study of cytotoxic CD8 clonotypes in ibrutinib-treated CLL. Study overall: The study included roughly 10 relapsed/refractory and under 16 treatment-naive patients; roughly 18 had IGHV unmutated disease. Points from the study as a whole: Clonality showed a rise at ibrutinib response that reversed toward baseline at progression.

Libraries were prepared by immunoSEQ multiplex PCR; TCRdb keeps only in-frame clonotypes and omits some of them. The table includes about 120,000 clones, roughly 60% detected once. The germline gives CDR1 SSHAT, CDR2 FNYEAQ (reference sequence). The CDR3 runs to 14 residues. Points on this clone: Its antigen is still unknown. A read error may account for a junction end that differs from germline.

The sequencing here drew on PBMCs, taken after 24 months of ibrutinib treatment. The source is a human donor with chronic lymphocytic leukemia. The rearrangement joins TRBV7-7 to TRBJ2-1; a possible D gene is TRBD1 (5 bases). The CDR3 region is CASSLGQGNNEQFF. The CDR3 DNA follows: TGTGCTAGCAGCTTGGGCCAGGGCAACAATGAGCAGTTCTTC.